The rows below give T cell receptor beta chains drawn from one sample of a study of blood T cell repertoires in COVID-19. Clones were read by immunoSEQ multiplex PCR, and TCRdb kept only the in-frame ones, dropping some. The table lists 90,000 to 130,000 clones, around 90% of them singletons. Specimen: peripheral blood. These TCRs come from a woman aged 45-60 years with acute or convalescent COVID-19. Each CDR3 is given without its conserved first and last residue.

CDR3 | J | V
ASSRQRNTEAF | TRBJ1-1 | TRBV7-2
ASSLSGYVKSGELF | TRBJ2-2 | TRBV28
ASSFGSAGGRGNEQF | TRBJ2-1 | TRBV5-1
ASSFRGRGNTGELF | TRBJ2-2 | TRBV27
ASRIAGAYEQY | TRBJ2-7 | TRBV5-1
ASSLPGQGSNTGELF | TRBJ2-2 | TRBV7-2
ASSPDISGTEAF | TRBJ1-1 | TRBV19
ASSVGGPSTDTQY | TRBJ2-3 | TRBV9
ASSLDRAYNEQF | TRBJ2-1 | TRBV5-1
ASSSRVNNEQF | TRBJ2-1 | TRBV6-5
ASFSPTDTQY | TRBJ2-3 | TRBV18
ASSLGDAGGTYEQY | TRBJ2-7 | TRBV5-1
ASGQGLIYGYT | TRBJ1-2 | TRBV28
ASGLGGGEGEKLF | TRBJ1-4 | TRBV28
ASSYLLTGGDTEAF | TRBJ1-1 | TRBV28
ASSYDGSGSHEQY | TRBJ2-7 | TRBV6-2/TRBV6-3
ASSYSMGGVYNEQF | TRBJ2-1 | TRBV6-5
ASTVGLAGVGETQY | TRBJ2-5 | TRBV6-6
ASSLSTPPYEQY | TRBJ2-7 | TRBV27
ASSPAGTGGVEQF | TRBJ2-1 | TRBV11-2
ATSRGGTSGRAWETQY | TRBJ2-5 | TRBV15
AISERRESDTQY | TRBJ2-3 | TRBV10-3
ATSVGGAKETQY | TRBJ2-5 | TRBV24-1
ASSLIGAGGASSTDTQY | TRBJ2-3 | TRBV5-4
ASSQDTGVTGANVLT | TRBJ2-6 | TRBV4-1
ASKETGTSAADTQY | TRBJ2-3 | TRBV2
ASSSRTGTGEQY | TRBJ2-7 | TRBV11-2
ASSLGQLRQSNQPQH | TRBJ1-5 | TRBV2
ASSATTAGELF | TRBJ2-2 | TRBV11-2
AISRTGFEQY | TRBJ2-7 | TRBV10-3
ASSLGLAALNEQF | TRBJ2-1 | TRBV11-3
ASSPSGDYNEQF | TRBJ2-1 | TRBV5-1
ASSLMASGRGGEQF | TRBJ2-1 | TRBV27
ASSLVQGDTEAF | TRBJ1-1 | TRBV5-1
ASMVLGLALGGANVLT | TRBJ2-6 | TRBV27
ASSQITGSLGGQF | TRBJ2-1 | TRBV3-1/TRBV3-2
ASSQERLKGLSYEQY | TRBJ2-7 | TRBV3-1/TRBV3-2
ASSPGQGGWRDTQY | TRBJ2-3 | TRBV27
ASSPGGWGANTGELF | TRBJ2-2 | TRBV11-3
ATSDRPTGKRETQY | TRBJ2-5 | TRBV24-1
ASSYSGRGYEQY | TRBJ2-7 | TRBV6-2/TRBV6-3
ASSDPGEVAYTQY | TRBJ2-3 | TRBV6-1
ASSSGGRELDEQF | TRBJ2-1 | TRBV19
ASSRRGEAGETQY | TRBJ2-5 | TRBV3-1/TRBV3-2
ASSRMGQVNTEAF | TRBJ1-1 | TRBV18
ASSFSADTQY | TRBJ2-3 | TRBV5-1
ASSRSGINEQF | TRBJ2-1 | TRBV13
ASNPGRGQYSYEQY | TRBJ2-7 | TRBV7-2
ASRSTGNNQPQH | TRBJ1-5 | TRBV6-5
ASSSGTSNQPQH | TRBJ1-5 | TRBV7-9
ASMTGANSPLH | TRBJ1-6 | TRBV5-8
ASSLGNYEQY | TRBJ2-7 | TRBV28
ASSRQLAERGNEQF | TRBJ2-1 | TRBV4-1
ASSEAGVPEQY | TRBJ2-7 | TRBV5-1